Listed below are T cell receptor beta chains from one sample, sequenced in a study of blood T cell repertoires in COVID-19. Sequencing used immunoSEQ multiplex PCR; TCRdb keeps in-frame clones, though not all of them. This table holds 200,000 to 300,000 clones, about 87% found once. The sequenced sample was peripheral blood. The receptors here all came from a man in his sixties who had recovered from COVID-19. The CDR3 runs from the conserved cysteine through the conserved F or W. A D gene is named only where the DNA matches it firmly. A clone size is listed for some rows: how often the clone was seen (once, few, many), or a class if it is expanded.

d_call j_call clone_size v_call cdr3_aa cdr3_nt
NA TRBJ1-1 NA TRBV25-1 CASSPSPGGWNTEAFF TGTGCCAGCAGTCCATCTCCGGGGGGGTGGAACACTGAAGCTTTCTTT
NA TRBJ1-1 NA TRBV5-6 CASSGVTGRYTEAFF TGTGCCAGCAGCGGAGTTACAGGACGATACACTGAAGCTTTCTTT
TRBD1 TRBJ2-1 NA TRBV10-3 CAISGSGGLNEQFF TGTGCCATCAGTGGGTCAGGGGGATTAAATGAGCAGTTCTTC
NA TRBJ1-3 few TRBV3-1/TRBV3-2 CASSRFLGNTIYF TGTGCCAGCAGCCGTTTTCTCGGAAACACCATATATTTT
NA TRBJ2-5 few TRBV25-1 CASRTRGETQYF TGTGCCAGTCGGACCCGGGGAGAGACCCAGTACTTC
TRBD1 TRBJ2-4 NA TRBV2 CASRPRIFTGTGPGAKNIQYF TGTGCCAGCAGGCCTCGGATCTTCACCGGGACAGGACCGGGGGCCAAAAACATTCAGTACTTC
TRBD1 TRBJ1-1 NA TRBV7-2 CASSFQSGGRTEAFF TGTGCCAGCAGCTTTCAATCAGGGGGCAGGACTGAAGCTTTCTTT
NA TRBJ1-3 once TRBV9 CASSVGGSSGNTIYF TGTGCCAGCAGCGTCGGGGGAAGCTCTGGAAACACCATATATTTT
TRBD1 TRBJ2-7 NA TRBV11-2 CASSSPGTGIYEQYF TGTGCCAGCAGCTCTCCCGGGACAGGAATTTACGAGCAGTACTTC
NA TRBJ1-3 NA TRBV5-6 CASSLAPGSGNTIYF TGTGCCAGCAGCTTGGCCCCAGGGTCTGGAAACACCATATATTTT
NA TRBJ1-3 NA TRBV7-2 CASSSSDWVNTIYF TGTGCCAGCAGCTCTTCTGACTGGGTAAACACCATATATTTT
TRBD1 TRBJ1-5 NA TRBV9 CASNTGTVNQPQHF TGTGCCAGCAACACCGGGACAGTAAATCAGCCCCAGCATTTT
NA TRBJ2-7 NA TRBV12-2 CASLTWYTRDTYEQYF TGTGCAAGTCTCACATGGTACACACGGGACACCTACGAGCAGTACTTC
TRBD1 TRBJ2-5 once TRBV18 CASSRQGRETQYF TGTGCCAGCTCAAGACAGGGTCGGGAGACCCAGTACTTC
NA TRBJ2-1 NA TRBV9 CASSARQALYNEQFF TGTGCCAGCAGCGCCCGACAGGCCCTATACAATGAGCAGTTCTTC
NA TRBJ1-1 few TRBV5-1 CASKEPAVNTEAFF TGCGCCAGCAAAGAACCGGCGGTGAACACTGAAGCTTTCTTT
TRBD1 TRBJ1-2 NA TRBV7-9 CASSLVIRQGQGDYGYTF TGTGCCAGCAGCTTAGTCATCCGCCAAGGACAGGGGGACTATGGCTACACCTTC
NA TRBJ1-1 NA TRBV2 CASSARALGGTEAFF TGTGCCAGCAGTGCACGTGCTTTAGGGGGCACTGAAGCTTTCTTT
TRBD1 TRBJ1-2 NA TRBV6-5 CASSSPGTGGGGYTF TGTGCCAGCAGTTCCCCGGGGACAGGGGGGGGTGGCTACACCTTC
TRBD1 TRBJ1-5 NA TRBV19 CASSTLGQGDNQPQHF TGTGCCAGTAGTACCCTGGGACAGGGTGACAATCAGCCCCAGCATTTT
NA TRBJ2-7 once TRBV18 CASSPTGAYEQYF TGTGCCAGCTCACCTACGGGGGCCTACGAGCAGTACTTC
TRBD1 TRBJ1-1 NA TRBV2 CASLATGQGNTEAFF TGTGCCAGTCTCGCTACCGGACAGGGGAACACTGAAGCTTTCTTT
TRBD1 TRBJ1-2 NA TRBV29-1 CSVEEAEDRDYGYTF TGCAGCGTTGAAGAAGCCGAGGACAGGGACTATGGCTACACCTTC
NA TRBJ2-3 NA TRBV24-1 CATSDRGGSTDTQYF TGTGCCACCAGTGATCGCGGGGGCAGCACAGATACGCAGTATTTT
TRBD1 TRBJ1-5 NA TRBV6-2/TRBV6-3 CASSLTGGYNQPQHF TGTGCCAGCAGTTTAACAGGGGGTTACAATCAGCCCCAGCATTTT
TRBD2 TRBJ2-3 NA TRBV5-1 CASSPGLAGGRGTDTQYF TGCGCCAGCAGCCCGGGACTAGCGGGGGGGCGCGGCACAGATACGCAGTATTTT
NA TRBJ2-3 NA TRBV19 CASSTKILATDTQYF TGTGCCAGTAGTACAAAAATCTTGGCTACAGATACGCAGTATTTT
TRBD1 TRBJ1-1 NA TRBV27 CASSLYPTGAGTEAFF TGTGCCAGCAGTCTCTACCCGACAGGGGCAGGTACTGAAGCTTTCTTT
TRBD2 TRBJ2-3 NA TRBV14 CASSLTSGAGDTQYF TGTGCCAGCAGCCTGACTAGCGGGGCCGGTGATACGCAGTATTTT
NA TRBJ2-3 NA TRBV12-2 CASRSPSQGAGDTQYF TGTGCAAGTCGCTCGCCCTCTCAGGGGGCAGGAGATACGCAGTATTTT